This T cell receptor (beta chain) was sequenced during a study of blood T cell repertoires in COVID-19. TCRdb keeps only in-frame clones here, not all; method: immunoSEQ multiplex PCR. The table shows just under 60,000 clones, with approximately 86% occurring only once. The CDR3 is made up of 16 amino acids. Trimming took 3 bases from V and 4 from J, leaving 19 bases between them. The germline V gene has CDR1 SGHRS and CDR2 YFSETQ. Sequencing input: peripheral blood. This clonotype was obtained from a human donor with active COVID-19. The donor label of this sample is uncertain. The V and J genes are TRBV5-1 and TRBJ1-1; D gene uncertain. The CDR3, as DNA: TGCGCCAGCAGCTCAGGATGGAGCGGATTGGGCACTGAAGCTTTCTTT. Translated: CASSSGWSGLGTEAFF.